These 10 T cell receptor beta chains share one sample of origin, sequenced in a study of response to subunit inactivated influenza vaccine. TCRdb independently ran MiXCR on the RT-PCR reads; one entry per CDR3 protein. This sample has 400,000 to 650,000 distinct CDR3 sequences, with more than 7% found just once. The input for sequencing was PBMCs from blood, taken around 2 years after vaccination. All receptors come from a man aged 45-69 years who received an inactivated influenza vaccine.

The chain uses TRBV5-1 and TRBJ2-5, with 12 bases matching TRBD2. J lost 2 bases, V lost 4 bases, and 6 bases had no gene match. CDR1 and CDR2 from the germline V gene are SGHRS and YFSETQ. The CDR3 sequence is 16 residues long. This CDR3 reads CASSQGLAGWQETQYF. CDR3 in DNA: TGCGCCAGCAGCCAGGGACTAGCGGGTTGGCAAGAGACCCAGTACTTC.

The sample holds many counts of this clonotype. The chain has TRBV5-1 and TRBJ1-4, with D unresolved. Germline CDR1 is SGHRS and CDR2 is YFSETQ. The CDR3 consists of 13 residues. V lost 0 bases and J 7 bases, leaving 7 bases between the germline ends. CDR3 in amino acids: CASSLAGSEKLFF. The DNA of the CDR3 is TGCGCCAGCAGCTTGGCCGGTAGTGAAAAACTGTTTTTT.

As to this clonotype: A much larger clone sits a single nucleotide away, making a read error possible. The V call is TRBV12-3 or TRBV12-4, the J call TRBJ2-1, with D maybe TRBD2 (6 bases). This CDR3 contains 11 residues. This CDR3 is CASSTGEGIIF. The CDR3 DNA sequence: TGTGCCAGCAGTACGGGAGAGGGAATAATCTTC.

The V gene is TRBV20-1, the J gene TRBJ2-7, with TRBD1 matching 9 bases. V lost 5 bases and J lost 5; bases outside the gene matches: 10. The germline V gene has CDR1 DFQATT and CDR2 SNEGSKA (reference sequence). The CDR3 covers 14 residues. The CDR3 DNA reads TGCAGTGCTGCAACTCCGGGACAGGGAAACGAGCAGTACTTC. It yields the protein CSAATPGQGNEQYF.

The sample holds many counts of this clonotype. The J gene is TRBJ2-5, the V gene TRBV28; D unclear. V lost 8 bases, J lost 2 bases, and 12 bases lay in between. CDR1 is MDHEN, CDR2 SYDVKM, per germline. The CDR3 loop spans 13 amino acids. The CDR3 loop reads CASSTATQETQYF. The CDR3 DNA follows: TGTGCCAGCTCTACGGCAACACAAGAGACCCAGTACTTC.

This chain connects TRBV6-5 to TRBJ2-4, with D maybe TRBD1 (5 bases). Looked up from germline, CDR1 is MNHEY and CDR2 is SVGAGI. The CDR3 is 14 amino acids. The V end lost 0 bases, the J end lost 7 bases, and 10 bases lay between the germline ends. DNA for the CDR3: TGTGCCAGCAGTTACTCTACACAGGCTAACATTCAGTACTTC. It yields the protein CASSYSTQANIQYF.

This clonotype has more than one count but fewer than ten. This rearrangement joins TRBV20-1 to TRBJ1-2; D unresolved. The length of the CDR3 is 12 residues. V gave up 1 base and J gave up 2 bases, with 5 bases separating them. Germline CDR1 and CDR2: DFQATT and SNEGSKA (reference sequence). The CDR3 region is CSARAGNYGYTF. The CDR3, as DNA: TGCAGTGCTAGAGCCGGGAACTATGGCTACACCTTC.

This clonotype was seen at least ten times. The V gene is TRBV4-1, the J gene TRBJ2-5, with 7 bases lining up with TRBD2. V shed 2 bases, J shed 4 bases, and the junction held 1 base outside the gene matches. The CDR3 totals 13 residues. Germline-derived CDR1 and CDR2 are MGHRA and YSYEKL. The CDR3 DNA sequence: TGCGCCAGCAGCCAAACGGGGGGAGAGACCCAGTACTTC. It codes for CASSQTGGETQYF.

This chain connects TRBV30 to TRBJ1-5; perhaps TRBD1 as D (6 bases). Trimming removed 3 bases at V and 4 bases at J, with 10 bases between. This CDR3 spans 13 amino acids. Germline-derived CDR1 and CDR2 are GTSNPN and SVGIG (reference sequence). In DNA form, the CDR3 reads TGTGCCTGGAGCAGGGGCTTAAATCAGCCCCAGCATTTT. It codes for CAWSRGLNQPQHF.

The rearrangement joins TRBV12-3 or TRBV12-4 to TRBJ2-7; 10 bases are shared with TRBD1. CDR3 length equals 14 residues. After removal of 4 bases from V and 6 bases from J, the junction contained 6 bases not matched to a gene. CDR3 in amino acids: CASSSSGTGVEQYF. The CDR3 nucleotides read TGTGCCAGCAGTTCCTCCGGGACAGGGGTCGAGCAGTACTTC.